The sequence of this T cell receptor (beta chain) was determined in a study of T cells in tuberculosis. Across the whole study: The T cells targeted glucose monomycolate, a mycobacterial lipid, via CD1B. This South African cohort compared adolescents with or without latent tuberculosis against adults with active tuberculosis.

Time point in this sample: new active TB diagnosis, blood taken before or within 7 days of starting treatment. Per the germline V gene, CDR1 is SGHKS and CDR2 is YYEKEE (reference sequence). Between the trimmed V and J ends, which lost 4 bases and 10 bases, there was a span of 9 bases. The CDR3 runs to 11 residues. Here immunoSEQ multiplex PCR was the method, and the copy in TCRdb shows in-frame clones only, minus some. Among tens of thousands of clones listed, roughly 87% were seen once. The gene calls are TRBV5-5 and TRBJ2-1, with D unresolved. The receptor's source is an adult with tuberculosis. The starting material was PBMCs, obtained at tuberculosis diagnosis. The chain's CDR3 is CASSPGREQFF. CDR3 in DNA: TGTGCCAGCAGCCCGGGTCGCGAGCAGTTCTTC.